This T cell receptor beta chain originates from a study of T cells in Graves' hyperthyroidism and ophthalmopathy. CDR1 SGHVS and CDR2 FNYEAQ come from the germline V gene. The CDR3 covers 15 residues. The V gene end was trimmed by 6 bases and the J gene end by 5 bases; junction bases not matched to a gene: 11. TCR beta CDR3 sequences were amplified from RNA transcripts. The HTBI primer set served for first-round RT-PCR of the TCR CDR3. TCRdb used MiXCR to reprocess the multiplex PCR reads, holding one entry per CDR3 protein. Of approximately 500,000 distinct CDR3 sequences in the sample, around 46% are singletons; the top ten hold around 7.7%.

Sequences were obtained from peripheral blood or thyroid tissue (not recorded which). The chain uses TRBV7-6 and TRBJ2-7; 9 bases match TRBD1. This receptor was taken from a woman between 18 and 29 years old with Graves' hyperthyroidism. CDR3 nucleotides: TGTGCCAGCAGACCCCCGGGGACAGGGATCAACGAGCAGTACTTC. Encoded protein: CASRPPGTGINEQYF.